This T cell receptor beta chain was identified during a study of identical twins. TCRdb reanalysed the 5' RACE reads using MiXCR and keeps one entry per CDR3 protein. There are approximately 190,000 distinct CDR3 sequences in the sample; 15% occur only once, and about 38% lies in the top ten. The length of the CDR3 is 12 residues. Germline V gene sequence: CDR1 SEHNR, CDR2 FQNEAQ (reference sequence). Trimming removed 3 bases from V and 9 bases from J, with 11 bases in between. This same sample was also taken into another study, of T cells expressing NK-cell markers. That investigation notes: Sorted CD3+CD56-NKG2C+, CD3+CD56+NKG2C+ and CD3+CD56+NKG2C- T cells supplied the TCR beta repertoires. Seven HCMV-seropositive donors and one seronegative donor made up the eight sequenced donors. Within several experiments, an anti-gamma-delta TCR antibody kept the sorting limited to alpha-beta TCR T cells. CD8+ T cells in over 5 donors included dominant NKG2C+ clonotypes at roughly 1.0-8%.

This chain links TRBV7-9 with TRBJ1-2; D not certain. Sequenced sample: CD8+ T cells sorted from blood. The source is a woman between 18 and 29 years old in good health. CDR3 coding DNA: TGTGCCAGCAGCTTGGATCCCTCCCGCTACACCTTC. Its translation: CASSLDPSRYTF.